Listed below are T cell receptor beta chains from one sample, sequenced in a study of cytotoxic CD8 clonotypes in ibrutinib-treated CLL. Here immunoSEQ multiplex PCR was the method, and the copy in TCRdb shows in-frame clones only, minus some. The repertoire holds approximately 330,000 clones, with 80% as singletons. The sequences come from PBMCs, collected before ibrutinib treatment. Receptors were obtained from a human donor with chronic lymphocytic leukemia. CDR3s include the opening cysteine and the closing phenylalanine or tryptophan. The D gene is left open where the match is weak. Expanded clones get a size class; other rows say once, few or many, or leave the size out.

TRBJ1-5 | TRBV19 | - | - | CASSIGELGNQPQHF | TGTGCCAGTAGTATTGGGGAGCTTGGGAATCAGCCCCAGCATTTT
TRBJ2-1 | TRBV9 | TRBD2 | - | CASSPRTSGIPEQFF | TGTGCCAGCAGCCCCCGGACTAGCGGCATTCCCGAGCAGTTCTTC
TRBJ2-5 | TRBV7-6 | TRBD1 | - | CASSLGRQGARGETQYF | TGTGCCAGCAGCTTAGGTCGGCAGGGGGCGCGAGGGGAGACCCAGTACTTC
TRBJ2-3 | TRBV7-9 | - | - | CASSPRGPDTQYF | TGTGCCAGCAGCCCGCGGGGTCCAGATACGCAGTATTTT
TRBJ2-1 | TRBV29-1 | TRBD2 | - | CSVITGLNHNEQFF | TGCAGCGTTATAACGGGACTAAACCATAATGAGCAGTTCTTC
TRBJ1-2 | TRBV7-2 | TRBD1 | once | CASSSRDRAGYTF | TGTGCCAGCAGCTCCCGGGACAGGGCTGGCTACACCTTC
TRBJ2-1 | TRBV30 | - | - | CAWSRDGDNEQFF | TGTGCCTGGTCCCGGGACGGCGATAATGAGCAGTTCTTC
TRBJ1-1 | TRBV27 | TRBD1 | once | CASSGTGGLNTEAFF | TGTGCCAGCAGCGGGACAGGGGGGCTGAACACTGAAGCTTTCTTT
TRBJ2-5 | TRBV7-2 | - | once | CASNNPGWQETQYF | TGTGCCAGCAACAACCCCGGGTGGCAAGAGACCCAGTACTTC
TRBJ2-5 | TRBV5-1 | - | few | CASSRQIQETQYF | TGCGCCAGCAGTCGACAGATTCAAGAGACCCAGTACTTC
TRBJ2-1 | TRBV12-5 | TRBD2 | once | CASGFRLAGIDEQFF | TGTGCTAGTGGTTTCAGACTAGCGGGTATCGATGAGCAGTTCTTC
TRBJ2-1 | TRBV29-1 | - | - | CSVEDRVRSNEQFF | TGCAGCGTTGAAGACAGGGTGAGGTCCAATGAGCAGTTCTTC
TRBJ2-7 | TRBV6-1 | - | - | CASARGIPGQYF | TGTGCCAGCGCTCGGGGCATCCCGGGGCAGTACTTC
TRBJ2-7 | TRBV7-2 | TRBD1 | - | CASSPGQGSTLYF | TGTGCCAGCAGCCCAGGACAGGGTTCCACACTGTACTTC
TRBJ1-3 | TRBV4-1 | TRBD1 | - | CASSPLDRGYGNTIYF | TGCGCCAGCAGCCCGTTAGACAGGGGGTACGGAAACACCATATATTTT
TRBJ2-7 | TRBV4-3 | TRBD1 | - | CASSQDGTGGWDEQYF | TGCGCCAGCAGCCAAGACGGGACAGGGGGCTGGGACGAGCAGTACTTC
TRBJ2-2 | TRBV18 | TRBD1 | - | CASSRDRGPNTGELFF | TGTGCCAGCTCACGGGACAGGGGACCGAACACCGGGGAGCTGTTTTTT
TRBJ1-1 | TRBV4-3 | - | - | CASSLSGYTEAFF | TGCGCCAGCAGCCTAAGTGGTTACACTGAAGCTTTCTTT
TRBJ2-7 | TRBV9 | TRBD2 | - | CASSPTGLAGNEQYF | TGTGCCAGCAGCCCCACGGGACTAGCGGGAAACGAGCAGTACTTC
TRBJ2-7 | TRBV10-3 | TRBD2 | - | CAISQPAASGGHYEQYF | TGTGCCATCAGTCAGCCCGCGGCTAGCGGAGGGCACTACGAGCAGTACTTC
TRBJ2-7 | TRBV30 | - | - | CAWSAGPSEQYF | TGTGCCTGGAGCGCGGGGCCCTCCGAGCAGTACTTC
TRBJ2-3 | TRBV11-3 | - | - | CASSLSRSSTDTQYF | TGTGCCAGCAGTCTATCGAGGTCTAGCACAGATACGCAGTATTTT
TRBJ2-7 | TRBV9 | - | - | CASSPEVGSEQYF | TGTGCCAGCAGCCCGGAAGTGGGTTCCGAGCAGTACTTC
TRBJ2-1 | TRBV4-1 | - | - | CASSLGRQDEQFF | TGCGCCAGCAGCCTCGGGAGACAAGATGAGCAGTTCTTC
TRBJ2-7 | TRBV5-4 | TRBD2 | - | CASSANAGAHYEQYF | TGTGCCAGCAGCGCTAACGCGGGAGCACACTACGAGCAGTACTTC
TRBJ1-2 | TRBV4-3 | - | - | CASSQDLRGYYGYTF | TGCGCCAGCAGCCAAGATCTTAGGGGATACTATGGCTACACCTTC
TRBJ2-1 | TRBV18 | - | once | CASSQKPDSIEQFF | TGTGCCAGCTCCCAGAAACCCGATTCGATTGAGCAGTTCTTC
TRBJ2-1 | TRBV20-1 | - | - | CSAFSYNEQFF | TGCAGTGCGTTCTCCTACAATGAGCAGTTCTTC
TRBJ1-1 | TRBV7-2 | - | - | CASSLNPTGNTEAFF | TGTGCCAGCAGCTTAAACCCGACTGGGAACACTGAAGCTTTCTTT
TRBJ2-7 | TRBV7-2 | - | - | CASSPIPREQYF | TGTGCCAGCAGCCCCATACCGAGGGAGCAGTACTTC
TRBJ1-2 | TRBV6-5 | - | - | CASSSGYGYTF | TGTGCCAGCAGTTCCGGGTATGGCTACACCTTC
TRBJ1-1 | TRBV29-1 | - | few | CSVGWRKNTEAFF | TGCAGCGTCGGTTGGAGAAAGAACACTGAAGCTTTCTTT
TRBJ2-5 | TRBV18 | TRBD1 | - | CASSLGQASKIQYF | TGTGCCAGCTCACTCGGACAGGCGTCAAAGATCCAGTACTTC
TRBJ1-2 | TRBV28 | - | - | CASDHRVFGYTF | TGTGCCAGCGACCACAGGGTTTTTGGCTACACCTTC
TRBJ2-1 | TRBV6-6 | - | - | CASSYSNYPYNEQFF | TGTGCCAGCAGTTACTCCAATTACCCCTACAATGAGCAGTTCTTC
TRBJ1-1 | TRBV21-1 | - | - | CASSKAPGARGRNTEAFF | TGTGCCAGCAGCAAAGCCCCTGGAGCGAGGGGCCGGAACACTGAAGCTTTCTTT